This is a list of T cell receptor beta chains from one sample in a study of glioma-infiltrating T cells. TCRdb recomputed calls from the multiplex PCR reads with MiXCR, one row per CDR3 protein. The table lists some 180,000 distinct CDR3 sequences, 25% to 35% of them singletons, with 20% in the top ten. Sequenced input: glioma tissue, nonneoplastic brain tissue, or PBMCs (not recorded which). All receptors come from a human donor with low-grade glioma or glioblastoma, undergoing nonglioma brain surgery, or in good health (not recorded which). CDR3s include the opening cysteine and the closing phenylalanine or tryptophan. The D gene is left open where the match is weak. Some rows mark clone size as missing; the rest say once, few, many or name a class of expanded clone.

clone size: .; V gene: TRBV6-5; J gene: TRBJ1-5; D gene: TRBD1; CDR3 protein: CASEGQGTFNQPQHF; CDR3 DNA: TGTGCCAGCGAGGGACAGGGGACATTCAATCAGCCCCAGCATTTT
clone size: many; V gene: TRBV29-1; J gene: TRBJ1-1; D gene: .; CDR3 protein: CSVDSGNTEAFF; CDR3 DNA: TGCAGCGTTGATAGCGGGAACACTGAAGCTTTCTTT
clone size: many; V gene: TRBV12-3/TRBV12-4; J gene: TRBJ1-2; D gene: .; CDR3 protein: CASSFGYGYTF; CDR3 DNA: TGTGCCAGCAGTTTTGGATATGGCTACACCTTC
clone size: few; V gene: TRBV7-2; J gene: TRBJ2-7; D gene: TRBD2; CDR3 protein: CASSLTSGSSPNEQYF; CDR3 DNA: TGTGCCAGCAGCCTCACTAGCGGGAGCAGCCCGAACGAGCAGTACTTC
clone size: few; V gene: TRBV4-1; J gene: TRBJ1-2; D gene: .; CDR3 protein: CASSQEGRTETNYGYTF; CDR3 DNA: TGCGCCAGCAGCCAAGAAGGGAGGACAGAGACTAACTATGGCTACACCTTC
clone size: many; V gene: TRBV27; J gene: TRBJ2-1; D gene: TRBD1; CDR3 protein: CASSEKPPGQRYNEQFF; CDR3 DNA: TGTGCCAGCAGTGAGAAGCCGCCGGGACAGCGCTACAATGAGCAGTTCTTC
clone size: many; V gene: TRBV20-1; J gene: TRBJ2-3; D gene: TRBD2; CDR3 protein: CSAPPSGHTDTQYF; CDR3 DNA: TGCAGTGCTCCCCCTAGCGGTCACACAGATACGCAGTATTTT
clone size: .; V gene: TRBV4-1; J gene: TRBJ1-1; D gene: .; CDR3 protein: CASRQGYGRTNTEAFF; CDR3 DNA: TGCGCCAGCAGGCAAGGATACGGGAGAACGAACACTGAAGCTTTCTTT
clone size: .; V gene: TRBV10-3; J gene: TRBJ2-1; D gene: TRBD2; CDR3 protein: CVISELWGGTNEQFF; CDR3 DNA: TGTGTCATCAGTGAGTTGTGGGGGGGAACCAATGAGCAGTTCTTC
clone size: .; V gene: TRBV12-3/TRBV12-4; J gene: TRBJ2-5; D gene: .; CDR3 protein: CASTRRGGQETQYF; CDR3 DNA: TGTGCCAGCACCCGCCGTGGCGGACAAGAGACCCAGTACTTC
clone size: .; V gene: TRBV6-1; J gene: TRBJ1-2; D gene: TRBD1; CDR3 protein: CVIRAGTGIPPPRSGPYGYTF; CDR3 DNA: TGTGTCATCAGGGCCGGGACAGGGATCCCCCCGCCACGGTCGGGTCCCTATGGCTACACCTTC
clone size: many; V gene: TRBV2; J gene: TRBJ1-2; D gene: TRBD1; CDR3 protein: CASSESPGQGTNYGYTF; CDR3 DNA: TGTGCCAGCAGTGAATCCCCGGGACAGGGAACTAACTATGGCTACACCTTC
clone size: many; V gene: TRBV28; J gene: TRBJ2-7; D gene: .; CDR3 protein: CATRGGAGLTYEQYF; CDR3 DNA: TGTGCCACCCGAGGGGGGGCGGGATTGACCTACGAGCAGTACTTC
clone size: many; V gene: TRBV28; J gene: TRBJ1-2; D gene: .; CDR3 protein: CASSWGQNYGYTF; CDR3 DNA: TGTGCCAGCAGTTGGGGGCAGAACTATGGCTACACCTTC
clone size: .; V gene: TRBV29-1; J gene: TRBJ2-5; D gene: .; CDR3 protein: CSVAGETQYF; CDR3 DNA: TGCAGCGTTGCCGGGGAGACCCAGTACTTC
clone size: many; V gene: TRBV20-1; J gene: TRBJ2-7; D gene: .; CDR3 protein: CSPMQGLTYEQYF; CDR3 DNA: TGCAGTCCAATGCAGGGTTTAACCTACGAGCAGTACTTC
clone size: .; V gene: TRBV5-1; J gene: TRBJ1-3; D gene: .; CDR3 protein: CASSQGLVDTIYF; CDR3 DNA: TGCGCCAGCTCGCAAGGTCTGGTTGACACCATATATTTT
clone size: many; V gene: TRBV20-1; J gene: TRBJ2-5; D gene: TRBD1; CDR3 protein: CSAGPPGQGRYRQETQYF; CDR3 DNA: TGCAGTGCTGGACCCCCGGGACAGGGGCGCTACCGCCAAGAGACCCAGTACTTC
clone size: many; V gene: TRBV7-2; J gene: TRBJ2-7; D gene: .; CDR3 protein: CASSFPGTLREQYF; CDR3 DNA: TGTGCCAGCAGCTTTCCAGGAACTCTACGGGAGCAGTACTTC
clone size: .; V gene: TRBV25-1; J gene: TRBJ2-7; D gene: .; CDR3 protein: CASSLNRGNEQYF; CDR3 DNA: TGTGCCAGCAGCTTGAATAGGGGAAATGAGCAGTACTTC
clone size: .; V gene: TRBV29-1; J gene: TRBJ2-1; D gene: TRBD2; CDR3 protein: CSVARRLAENNEQFF; CDR3 DNA: TGCAGCGTTGCTCGCAGACTAGCGGAAAACAATGAGCAGTTCTTC
clone size: .; V gene: TRBV5-4; J gene: TRBJ2-3; D gene: TRBD2; CDR3 protein: CASSARSGNTDTEYF; CDR3 DNA: TGTGCCAGCAGCGCGCGTAGCGGGAACACAGATACGGAGTATTTT
clone size: many; V gene: TRBV5-4; J gene: TRBJ2-7; D gene: .; CDR3 protein: CASSLDRAYEQYF; CDR3 DNA: TGTGCCAGCAGCTTGGACAGGGCCTACGAGCAGTACTTC
clone size: few; V gene: TRBV19; J gene: TRBJ1-2; D gene: .; CDR3 protein: CASSIKADTYGYTF; CDR3 DNA: TGTGCCAGTAGTATAAAGGCGGACACCTATGGCTACACCTTC
clone size: few; V gene: TRBV7-2; J gene: TRBJ1-1; D gene: .; CDR3 protein: CASSLGPQVNTEAFF; CDR3 DNA: TGTGCCAGCAGCTTAGGACCACAGGTGAACACTGAAGCTTTCTTT
clone size: many; V gene: TRBV6-4; J gene: TRBJ2-1; D gene: .; CDR3 protein: CASSRDRYNEQFF; CDR3 DNA: TGTGCCAGCAGTAGGGACCGTTACAATGAGCAGTTCTTC
clone size: many; V gene: TRBV28; J gene: TRBJ1-5; D gene: .; CDR3 protein: CASSLVGGLQPQHF; CDR3 DNA: TGTGCCAGCAGTTTAGTAGGGGGTCTTCAGCCCCAGCATTTT
clone size: many; V gene: TRBV12-3/TRBV12-4; J gene: TRBJ2-1; D gene: TRBD2; CDR3 protein: CASSPIAGVRNEQFF; CDR3 DNA: TGTGCCAGCAGCCCAATAGCGGGAGTCCGCAATGAGCAGTTCTTC
clone size: few; V gene: TRBV29-1; J gene: TRBJ2-7; D gene: TRBD1; CDR3 protein: CSVARDRGYEQYF; CDR3 DNA: TGCAGCGTCGCCCGGGACAGGGGCTACGAGCAGTACTTC
clone size: .; V gene: TRBV7-9; J gene: TRBJ2-1; D gene: TRBD2; CDR3 protein: CASSSSPLWLAGEGEQFF; CDR3 DNA: TGTGCCAGCAGCTCCAGCCCCCTTTGGTTAGCGGGAGAGGGTGAGCAGTTCTTC
clone size: few; V gene: TRBV19; J gene: TRBJ2-5; D gene: TRBD2; CDR3 protein: CASSTGGLAGQETQYF; CDR3 DNA: TGTGCCAGTAGTACGGGGGGACTAGCGGGACAAGAGACCCAGTACTTC
clone size: many; V gene: TRBV20-1; J gene: TRBJ2-1; D gene: .; CDR3 protein: CSARRGSGEQFF; CDR3 DNA: TGCAGTGCTAGAAGAGGTTCGGGTGAGCAGTTCTTC